This T cell receptor (beta chain) stems from a study of cytotoxic CD8 clonotypes in ibrutinib-treated CLL. Findings and limits, study-wide: Few clonotypes were public, and these shrank or held steady under treatment. Elevated clonality accompanied ibrutinib response, with a return toward baseline values at progression.

Worth noting for this clone: Its target is not known.

TCRdb's copy holds only in-frame clones and misses some; the assay was immunoSEQ multiplex PCR. The sample has some 300,000 clones, around four fifths seen once. The receptor was derived from a human donor with chronic lymphocytic leukemia. The material was PBMCs, obtained before ibrutinib treatment.

CDR3 DNA sequence: TGTGCCAGCTCACCGGGACTAGCGGGAGAGGGGACCCAGTACTTC. Encoded protein: CASSPGLAGEGTQYF. The chain combines TRBV18 with TRBJ2-5; TRBD2 aligns across 14 bases. This CDR3 comprises 15 residues. Germline V gene lookup returns CDR1 KGHSH and CDR2 LQKENI. V lost 3 bases to trimming and J lost 7 bases; unmatched junction nucleotides: 4.